These 9 T cell receptor beta chains came from one sample sequenced in a study of T cell responses to AZD1222 COVID-19 vaccine (TCRdb year 2021). Taken with the paper, the label for time point translates to: baseline before first vaccination. The library was prepared using the immunoSEQ multiplex PCR assay. Here the immuneACCESS table is served through TCRdb, limited to in-frame sequences with V and J called. Missing clones are a known gap in these copies; in checked studies unresolved V genes cover under half, and the rest lacks a known reason. The sample yields fewer than 30,000 clones; around four fifths were counted once. 5% to 6.5% of the sample lies in the top ten. Specimen: peripheral blood, collected on day 0 of AZD1222 vaccination. The receptors come from an adult in good health.

This chain uses TRBV28 with TRBJ1-1, with 9 bases matching TRBD1. Germline V gives CDR1 MDHEN, CDR2 SYDVKM. The CDR3 length is 14 residues. V lost 7 bases, J lost 2 bases, and 5 bases stayed unmatched. CDR3 residues: CASKTGGPNTEAFF. CDR3 in DNA: TGTGCCAGCAAAACAGGGGGCCCCAACACTGAAGCTTTCTTT. Looking up the rest from reference TRBV28 and TRBJ1-1 gives the full variable domain: DVKVTQSSRYLVKRTGEKVFLECVQDMDHENMFWYRQDPGLGLRLIYFSYDVKMKEKGDIPEGYSVSREKKERFSLILESASTNQTSMYLCASKTGGPNTEAFFGQGTRLTVV.

The chain is built from TRBV3-1 (or the pseudogene TRBV3-2) and TRBJ2-7; perhaps TRBD2 as D (5 bases). Trimming removed 8 bases at V and 6 bases at J, with 11 bases between. From germline, CDR1 is LGHDT and CDR2 YNNKEL (reference sequence). The CDR3 extends over 11 amino acids. The CDR3: CASGQGSEQYV. The CDR3 region has the DNA TGTGCCAGCGGGCAAGGGAGCGAGCAGTACGTC.

CDR3 sequence (DNA): TGTGCCAGCAGCTCCCGACAGGGCTTGAATGAAAAACTGTTTTTT. This gives the protein CASSSRQGLNEKLFF. The chain employs TRBV7-2 and TRBJ1-4, with 7 bases lining up with TRBD1. CDR3 length: 15 residues. With V trimmed by 4 bases and J by 5 bases, 7 bases remained unmatched. CDR1 and CDR2 from the germline V gene are SGHTA and FQGNSA.

The V call is TRBV19, the J call TRBJ2-2; 13 positions match TRBD2. This CDR3 spans 18 amino acids. Germline V gives CDR1 LNHDA, CDR2 SQIVND (reference sequence). Losses at the gene ends were 0 bases for V and 5 bases for J; bases not matched to a gene: 6. The CDR3, as DNA: TGTGCCAGTAGTATAGATCGGCGACTAGCGGGAGGTACCGGGGAGCTGTTTTTT. Translating it yields CASSIDRRLAGGTGELFF.

The chain is built from TRBV7-8 and TRBJ1-2; no clear D gene. The CDR3 extends over 15 amino acids. The ends were cut back, 5 bases at V and 2 bases at J, with 15 bases in the middle. Per germline, CDR1 SGHVS and CDR2 FQNEAQ. CDR3 in amino acids: CASSPLIISNYGYTF. CDR3 nucleotides: TGTGCCAGCAGCCCCTTAATTATTAGCAACTATGGCTACACCTTC.

V usage is TRBV7-9 and J usage is TRBJ1-5, with TRBD1 matching 7 bases. Germline V gene data show CDR1 as SEHNR and CDR2 as FQNEAQ (reference sequence). This CDR3 region has 15 residues. V trimming: 1 base; J trimming: 7 bases; junction bases outside the gene matches: 7. CDR3 residues: CASSLGAGGGQPQHF. For the CDR3, the DNA is TGTGCCAGCAGCTTAGGGGCAGGGGGTGGACAGCCCCAGCATTTT.

The rearrangement uses TRBV24-1 and TRBJ2-5, with D unresolved. Germline V gene data show CDR1 as KGHDR and CDR2 as SFDVKD. The CDR3 contains 12 residues. V lost 4 bases to trimming and J lost 9 bases, with 11 bases between them. This chain's CDR3 is CATSDGPRAQYF. The CDR3 bases are TGTGCCACCAGTGACGGACCAAGGGCCCAGTACTTC.

The V and J genes are TRBV2 and TRBJ1-2; 7 bases are a match to TRBD1. In germline, CDR1 is SNHLY, CDR2 FYNNEI. The CDR3 length is 13 residues. The V segment lost 6 bases and the J segment 2 bases; nucleotides outside the gene matches: 3. The CDR3 coding sequence is TGTGCCAGCAGCGTGGGACAGAACTATGGCTACACCTTC. Encoded protein: CASSVGQNYGYTF. Full variable domain (rest looked up from reference TRBV2 and TRBJ1-2): EPEVTQTPSHQVTQMGQEVILRCVPISNHLYFYWYRQILGQKVEFLVSFYNNEISEKSEIFDDQFSVERPDGSNFTLKIRSTKLEDSAMYFCASSVGQNYGYTFGSGTRLTVV.

Points on this clone: Likely a read error: the CDR3 ends without its conserved phenylalanine or tryptophan. The limits of the CDR3 on the DNA are not certain, so only TCRdb's listed CDR3 is given. The rearrangement links TRBV6-4 to TRBJ1-1. CDR1 is MRHNA, CDR2 SNTAGT, per germline. The CDR3 is 10 residues long, ends included. CDR3 region: CASSDGGVNL.